By share, the clone carrying this T cell receptor (beta chain) ranks as medium-sized. Bulk tumor genomic DNA was the template, and each sample received about 600 ng. During surgery, several far-apart biopsies were obtained from every primary tumor. Each patient presented with untreated, newly diagnosed non-small cell lung cancer and received curative surgery. The donors had newly diagnosed non-small cell lung cancer and underwent surgery intended to cure it. V was shortened by 7 bases and J by 2 bases, with 11 bases between the two germline ends. The CDR3 is 13 amino acids. Looked up from germline, CDR1 is DFQATT and CDR2 is SNEGSKA (reference sequence). The data are from a study of immune heterogeneity within non-small cell lung tumors. It was a multiplex PCR that amplified TCR beta CDR3, with 32 V and 13 J primers. TCRdb passed the multiplex PCR reads through MiXCR, listing each CDR3 protein once. The data contain fewer than 25,000 distinct CDR3 sequences, 28% of them singletons.

Input material: lung tumor tissue. The clonotype was recovered from a man aged 40-49 years with non-small cell lung cancer. The chain recombines TRBV20-1 with TRBJ2-2, with no clear D. CDR3 region: CSVGGSNTGELFF. The CDR3 DNA reads TGCAGTGTGGGCGGATCTAACACCGGGGAGCTGTTTTTT.